This T cell receptor beta chain appears in the sequencing data of a study of chemoradiotherapy in HPV16-positive cancers. Study observations and caveats: Better recurrence-free survival went with HPV-responsive T-cell expansion in HPV16-positive patients. HPV-specific T cells were functionally defined from only two HPV16-positive patients. During treatment, candidate HPV-specific clones and E7-related motifs expanded in tumor.

A word on this clone: The antigen remains undetermined.

Method: immunoSEQ multiplex PCR; TCRdb's copy keeps in-frame clones and lacks some. The sample consists of about 39,000 clones, around 76% of them appearing once. V was shortened by 6 bases and J by 1 base, with 6 bases between the two germline ends. This CDR3 is built from 12 residues. The germline V gene has CDR1 LGHNA and CDR2 YSLEER. This sequence originates from a human donor with HPV-associated anogenital cancer. The chain recombines TRBV4-3 with TRBJ1-1, with D possibly TRBD1 on 5 matching bases. Sequences were derived from blood, sampled from a patient who underwent chemoradiotherapy. CDR3 loop: CASSQGNTEAFF. DNA of the CDR3: TGCGCCAGCAGTCAGGGGAACACTGAAGCTTTCTTT.